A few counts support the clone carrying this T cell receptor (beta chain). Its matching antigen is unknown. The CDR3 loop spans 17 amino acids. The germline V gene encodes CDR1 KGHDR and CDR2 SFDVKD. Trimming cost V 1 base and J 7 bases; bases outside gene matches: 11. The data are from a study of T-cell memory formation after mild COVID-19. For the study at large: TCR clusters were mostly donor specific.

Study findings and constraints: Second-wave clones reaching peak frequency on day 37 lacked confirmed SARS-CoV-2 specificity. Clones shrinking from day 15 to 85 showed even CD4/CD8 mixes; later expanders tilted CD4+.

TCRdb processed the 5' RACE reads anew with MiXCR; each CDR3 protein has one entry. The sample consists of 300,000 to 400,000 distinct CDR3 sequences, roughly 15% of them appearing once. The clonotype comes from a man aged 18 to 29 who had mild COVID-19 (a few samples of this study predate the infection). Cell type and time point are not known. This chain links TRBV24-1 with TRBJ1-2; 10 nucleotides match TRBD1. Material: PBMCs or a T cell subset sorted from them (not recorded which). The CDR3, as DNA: TGTGCCACCAGTGATTTCCGCAAAGGACAGGGGGAGTCTGGCTACACCTTC. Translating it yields CATSDFRKGQGESGYTF.